These 28 T cell receptor beta chains originate from one sample sequenced in a study of T-cell reconstitution after alpha-beta-depleted transplantation in children. Using unique molecular identifiers, the investigators prepared the TCRbeta library. MiXCR was run by TCRdb on the PCR reads, yielding one entry per CDR3 protein. In the table there are hundreds of thousands of distinct CDR3 sequences, around 14% of which are singletons. The specimen comprised PBMCs, sampled before TCRalphabeta/CD19-depleted stem cell transplant. All receptors come from a girl under 10 years old with congenital amegakaryocytic thrombocytopenia, due to receive a stem cell transplant.

There are many counts of this clonotype. The rearrangement links TRBV7-8 to TRBJ2-2, with D possibly matching TRBD1 (5 bases). CDR3 size: 12 residues. V lost 8 bases to trimming and J lost 4 bases, with 8 bases between them. Germline CDR1 reads SGHVS; CDR2 reads FQNEAQ. The CDR3 here is CASWGSTGELFF. In nucleotides, the CDR3 is TGTGCCAGCTGGGGCTCCACCGGGGAGCTGTTTTTT.

This chain joins TRBV5-6 and TRBJ2-5; D remains ambiguous. Germline V lookup: CDR1 SGHDT, CDR2 YYEEEE. V was clipped by 4 bases and J by 5 bases, with 15 bases between them. CDR3 length equals 14 residues. CDR3 DNA sequence: TGTGCCAGCAGCATTATGGGGTATCGCGAGACCCAGTACTTC. Its translation: CASSIMGYRETQYF.

This clonotype was detected many times. V is TRBV20-1 and J is TRBJ2-1, with 9 nucleotides matching TRBD1. The CDR3 totals 15 residues. The junction had 6 bases not matched to a gene; V was cut back by 4 bases and J by 2 bases. Per germline, CDR1 DFQATT and CDR2 SNEGSKA (reference sequence). This chain's CDR3 is CSAIKRQGAYNEQFF. The CDR3 region has the DNA TGCAGTGCTATTAAGCGACAGGGGGCCTACAATGAGCAGTTCTTC.

The chain combines TRBV5-1 with TRBJ1-1; possible D gene TRBD1, 5 bases. This CDR3 comprises 14 residues. The germline CDR1 and CDR2 sequences are SGHRS and YFSETQ. V gave up 2 bases and J gave up 5 bases, with 13 bases separating them. For the CDR3, the DNA is TGCGCCAGCAGCTTTTCCCAGGGAGGGACTGAAGCTTTCTTT. As protein: CASSFSQGGTEAFF.

This clonotype has more than one count but fewer than ten. This chain uses TRBV3-1 with TRBJ2-7; 9 bases align to TRBD2. This CDR3 is 13 amino acids long. Per germline, CDR1 LGHDT and CDR2 YNNKEL (reference sequence). The trim removed 10 bases at V and 3 bases at J, leaving 7 bases unmatched. Here the CDR3 DNA reads TGTGCCACCTCTAGCGGGGAAATCTACGAGCAGTACTTC. As protein: CATSSGEIYEQYF.

This clonotype came up many times. The CDR3 is CSVEIGAGNTEAFF. In DNA, the CDR3 is TGCAGCGTTGAAATAGGGGCAGGGAACACTGAAGCTTTCTTT. The rearrangement joins TRBV29-1 to TRBJ1-1; D may be TRBD1 (5 bases). This CDR3 is built from 14 residues. V lost 2 bases and J 1 base, leaving 11 bases between the germline ends. Germline loops: CDR1 SQVTM, CDR2 ANQGSEA.

This clonotype was seen repeatedly, ten times or more. The gene calls are TRBV20-1 and TRBJ1-1; weak D call: TRBD1 (5 bases). Germline lookup yields CDR1 DFQATT and CDR2 SNEGSKA (reference sequence). Trimming left V 6 bases short and J 4 bases short, with 21 bases between. The CDR3 contains 15 residues. The CDR3 DNA reads TGCAGTGCCCTTAAGGGGTGGGGGAGAGCCACTGAAGCTTTCTTT. This sequence encodes CSALKGWGRATEAFF.

This clonotype showed up many times. V is TRBV20-1 and J is TRBJ2-7; possible D gene TRBD1, 6 bases. Trimming removed 2 bases at V and 2 bases at J, with 10 bases between. CDR1 and CDR2 (germline): DFQATT, SNEGSKA (reference sequence). The CDR3 runs 13 residues. CDR3 sequence (DNA): TGCAGTGCTAGACCTGGACAGACCTACGAGCAGTACTTC. Translating gives CSARPGQTYEQYF.

V and J are TRBV30 and TRBJ2-2, with D possibly matching TRBD2 (6 bases). The germline gives CDR1 GTSNPN, CDR2 SVGIG (reference sequence). The CDR3 covers 15 residues. Trimming removed 2 bases from V and 3 bases from J, with 13 bases in between. In DNA form, the CDR3 reads TGTGCCTGGAGTAACGGGGGATTCTACACCGGGGAGCTGTTTTTT. Translating gives CAWSNGGFYTGELFF.

This clonotype was counted ten times or more. This rearrangement joins TRBV20-1 to TRBJ2-7; D not resolved. Germline V lookup: CDR1 DFQATT, CDR2 SNEGSKA (reference sequence). There are 10 residues in the CDR3. The V end was cut by 5 bases, the J end by 7 bases, with 9 bases between. CDR3 DNA: TGCAGTGCTGAGCTGTTGGAGCAGTACTTC. Protein sequence: CSAELLEQYF.

This rearrangement joins TRBV20-1 to TRBJ1-5; D not certain. Trimming pared 3 bases from V and 7 bases from J, leaving 7 bases between. The CDR3 is 11 residues long. Germline CDR1 is DFQATT and CDR2 is SNEGSKA (reference sequence). The CDR3 sequence is CSARVGQPQHF. CDR3 coding DNA: TGCAGTGCTAGGGTAGGGCAGCCCCAGCATTTT.

The sample holds one count of this clonotype. An end of the junction differs from the germline gene, which may be a read error. The chain has TRBV5-1 and TRBJ2-7; D uncertain. The length of the CDR3 is 15 residues. Germline CDR1 and CDR2: SGHRS and YFSETQ. The CDR3 DNA follows: TGCGCCAGCAGCACCGAGACTGGACGAACCTACGGGCAGTACTTC. As protein: CASSTETGRTYGQYF.

Many counts were recorded for this clonotype. This chain uses TRBV5-5 with TRBJ2-3; D call uncertain. CDR1 is SGHKS and CDR2 is YYEKEE in the germline V gene (reference sequence). Trimming stripped 4 bases from V and 4 bases from J, with 10 bases between. This CDR3 spans 13 amino acids. In nucleotides, the CDR3 is TGTGCCAGCAGCCCCTCCCCGGCAGATACGCAGTATTTT. Translated, it gives CASSPSPADTQYF.

The chain combines TRBV28 with TRBJ2-1; 9 bases align to TRBD1. The CDR3 has 16 residues. CDR1 is MDHEN, CDR2 SYDVKM, per germline. J was trimmed by 3 bases and V by 6 bases; bases with no gene match: 9. DNA for the CDR3: TGTGCCAGCAGCAGGAGTCGGGACAGGGACTACAATGAGCAGTTCTTC. Protein product: CASSRSRDRDYNEQFF.

Remarks on this clonotype: Just one base apart from a much larger clone, this may be a read error. The chain joins TRBV5-1 to TRBJ2-7; 10 bases are a match to TRBD1. Germline values: CDR1 SGHRS, CDR2 YFSETQ. The CDR3 loop spans 13 amino acids. V was pared by 7 bases and J by 8 bases, with 9 bases of the junction left unmatched. CDR3 DNA sequence: TGCGCCAGCGCCTTGGGACAGGGGTACCAGCAGTACTTC. The encoded protein is CASALGQGYQQYF.

A few counts support this clonotype. The rearrangement joins TRBV7-8 to TRBJ2-3; no firm D call. Germline CDR1 reads SGHVS; CDR2 reads FQNEAQ. Trimming took off 0 bases at V and 6 bases at J, with 7 bases between the two ends. CDR3 length: 13 residues. The CDR3 region is CASSLAPRDTQYF. CDR3 nucleotide sequence: TGTGCCAGCAGCTTAGCACCACGGGATACGCAGTATTTT.

The V call is TRBV5-1, the J call TRBJ2-1, with 15 bases lining up with TRBD2. Looked up from germline, CDR1 is SGHRS and CDR2 is YFSETQ. The CDR3 has 16 amino acids. V lost 4 bases and J lost 8; bases outside the gene matches: 7. The CDR3 nucleotides are TGCGCCAGCAGCAAACTAGGACTAGCGGGAGGGGATGAGCAGTTCTTC. Translating it yields CASSKLGLAGGDEQFF.

A few counts support this clonotype. J is TRBJ1-1 and V is TRBV6-1; D unresolved. V gave up 7 bases and J gave up 1 base, with 10 bases separating them. The CDR3 extends over 13 amino acids. Germline CDR1 reads MNHNS; CDR2 reads SASEGT. The DNA for the CDR3 is TGTGCCAGCAACCGACATGGGAACACTGAAGCTTTCTTT. It translates to CASNRHGNTEAFF.

This chain joins TRBV7-2 and TRBJ2-1, with a tentative D call TRBD1 (5 bases). The CDR3 covers 14 residues. The V gene's germline CDR1 is SGHTA and CDR2 FQGNSA. V lost 2 bases and J 7 bases, leaving 12 bases between the germline ends. CDR3: CASSLWRTGNEQFF. For the CDR3, the DNA is TGTGCCAGCAGCTTATGGAGAACAGGTAATGAGCAGTTCTTC.

In its sample, this clonotype was seen many times. This rearrangement joins TRBV29-1 to TRBJ2-7; no clear D. Trimming took 4 bases from V and 2 from J, leaving 6 bases between them. The germline gives CDR1 SQVTM, CDR2 ANQGSEA. The CDR3 is made up of 11 amino acids. The CDR3 reads CSVAQAYEQYF. The CDR3, as DNA: TGCAGCGTTGCCCAGGCCTACGAGCAGTACTTC.

This clonotype was seen only a few times. The gene calls are TRBV5-1 and TRBJ2-1; 7 nucleotides align to TRBD2. The germline CDR1 and CDR2 sequences are SGHRS and YFSETQ. V lost 0 bases, J lost 1 base, and 7 bases stayed unmatched. The length of the CDR3 is 17 residues. The CDR3, as DNA: TGCGCCAGCAGCTTGGCCGGGGGGAGTAAATCCTACAATGAGCAGTTCTTC. It encodes CASSLAGGSKSYNEQFF.

This clonotype showed up many times. CDR3 coding DNA: TGCAGCGTTGAAGATCTTGGACAGGGGGTAGACTATGGCTACACCTTC. It specifies CSVEDLGQGVDYGYTF. This chain connects TRBV29-1 to TRBJ1-2; TRBD1 aligns across 10 bases. V trimming: 0 bases; J trimming: 3 bases; junction bases outside the gene matches: 7. Germline CDR1 SQVTM, CDR2 ANQGSEA. The CDR3 is 16 amino acids. Together with reference TRBV29-1 and TRBJ1-2, the CDR3 gives the full variable domain: SAVISQKPSRDICQRGTSLTIQCQVDSQVTMMFWYRQQPGQSLTLIATANQGSEATYESGFVIDKFPISRPNLTFSTLTVSNMSPEDSSIYLCSVEDLGQGVDYGYTFGSGTRLTVV.

This clonotype was picked up a small number of times. The rearrangement links TRBV3-1 to TRBJ2-5; the match to TRBD1 covers 8 bases. The V and J ends lost 4 bases and 9 bases, in that order; junction bases with no gene match: 7. This CDR3 spans 13 amino acids. Germline CDR1 reads LGHDT; CDR2 reads YNNKEL (reference sequence). The CDR3, as DNA: TGTGCCAGCAGCCTCGGACAGGGAGGTTCCCAGTACTTC. Its translation is CASSLGQGGSQYF.

This clonotype appeared once. Its ends do not fully match the called genes, so a read error is possible. The chain links TRBV7-9 to TRBJ2-2; D assignment may be TRBD1 or TRBD2 (5 bases each). The CDR3 consists of 15 residues. Germline V gives CDR1 SEHNR, CDR2 FQNEAQ (reference sequence). CDR3 loop: CASRLGVANIGELFF. For the CDR3, the DNA is TGTGCCAGCAGGTTGGGGGTCGCGAACATCGGGGAGCTGTTTTTT.

Many counts were recorded for this clonotype. The DNA of the CDR3 is TGTGCCAGCAGCCAACTTGACAGGGGGGGTGAAAAACTGTTTTTT. It translates to CASSQLDRGGEKLFF. This chain connects TRBV6-1 to TRBJ1-4; TRBD1 matches 9 bases. The CDR3 spans 15 residues. Germline V gene data show CDR1 as MNHNS and CDR2 as SASEGT. Trimming removed 6 bases from V and 7 bases from J; junction bases left unmatched: 9.

This clonotype came up a few times. This chain links TRBV3-1 with TRBJ1-2, with D perhaps TRBD1 (6 bases). V lost 3 bases, J lost 0 bases, and 20 bases lay in between. The germline V gene has CDR1 LGHDT and CDR2 YNNKEL (reference sequence). CDR3 length: 18 amino acids. The CDR3 protein is CASSQLEGQPTTNYGYTF. The CDR3 coding sequence is TGTGCCAGCAGCCAGCTTGAGGGACAACCGACGACTAACTATGGCTACACCTTC.

This clonotype was recorded many times. This chain joins TRBV20-1 and TRBJ2-5; possibly TRBD2 for D (6 bases). The V end lost 0 bases, the J end lost 6 bases, and 17 bases lay between the germline ends. CDR1 DFQATT and CDR2 SNEGSKA come from the germline V gene (reference sequence). The CDR3 is 15 amino acids. The CDR3 here is CSARDHLYGGKTQYF. The CDR3 bases are TGCAGTGCTAGAGACCACCTCTATGGGGGGAAGACCCAGTACTTC.

This clonotype was detected many times. V usage is TRBV7-9 and J usage is TRBJ1-2; D unresolved. The V and J ends lost 2 bases and 2 bases respectively, with 6 bases between them. Germline V gene lookup returns CDR1 SEHNR and CDR2 FQNEAQ (reference sequence). This CDR3 is 13 amino acids long. CDR3 loop: CASSLLQNYGYTF. The DNA for the CDR3 is TGTGCCAGCAGCTTATTACAGAACTATGGCTACACCTTC.